This TCR beta chain was captured in a study of early T cells in non-severe SARS-CoV-2 infection. Study at large: Chains were unpaired, as sequencing was done on bulk RNA from unsorted whole blood.

Attachment of unique molecular identifiers was made to individual cDNA molecules. Each CDR3 protein is one row after TCRdb ran MiXCR on the 5' RACE reads. The sample includes tens of thousands of distinct CDR3 sequences, 20% of them seen just once. With V trimmed by 5 bases and J by 4 bases, 7 bases remained unmatched. The CDR3 sequence is 14 residues long. CDR1 MNHNY and CDR2 SVGAGI come from the germline V gene (reference sequence). The sequencing here drew on whole blood, taken at baseline. The rearrangement uses TRBV6-6 and TRBJ2-7; 8 positions match TRBD1. This TCR was recovered from an adult who was a healthcare worker with PCR-confirmed SARS-CoV-2 infection or an uninfected control (not recorded which). CDR3 DNA: TGTGCCAGCAGTCAAGGACAGGGAGCTTACGAGCAGTACTTC. Residues: CASSQGQGAYEQYF.